This TCR beta chain was sequenced during a study of cytomegalovirus exposure and HLA in healthy donors. Primers for the PCR totalled 60 Vbeta and 13 Jbeta. Here immunoSEQ multiplex PCR was the method, and the copy in TCRdb shows in-frame clones only, minus some. The sample carries under 90,000 clones, roughly 80% recorded once. This CDR3 contains 12 residues. Trimming removed 7 bases from V and 4 bases from J, with 7 bases in between. CDR1 and CDR2 from the germline V gene are LNHDA and SQIVND (reference sequence). Findings of the study overall: Researchers reported that three CMV-associated chains were confirmed in vitro as CMV antigen-specific. One later analysis reportedly identified an Asian-associated ancestry cluster that showed fewer N-insertions than the approximately 710-donor mean. The likely explanation for a cluster of highly shared sequence variants was sequencing artifact.

On this clone itself: Its antigen is not identified.

The TCR comes from a man aged 35 to 55 in good health and CMV-seronegative. The V and J genes are TRBV19 and TRBJ1-4; D uncertain. What was sequenced was PBMCs. The CDR3 sequence is CASNGYNEKLFF. In nucleotides, the CDR3 is TGTGCCAGTAACGGTTATAATGAAAAACTGTTTTTT. The full variable domain, its missing parts supplied by reference TRBV19 and TRBJ1-4, is DGGITQSPKYLFRKEGQNVTLSCEQNLNHDAMYWYRQDPGQGLRLIYYSQIVNDFQKGDIAEGYSVSREKKESFPLTVTSAQKNPTAFYLCASNGYNEKLFFGSGTQLSVL.